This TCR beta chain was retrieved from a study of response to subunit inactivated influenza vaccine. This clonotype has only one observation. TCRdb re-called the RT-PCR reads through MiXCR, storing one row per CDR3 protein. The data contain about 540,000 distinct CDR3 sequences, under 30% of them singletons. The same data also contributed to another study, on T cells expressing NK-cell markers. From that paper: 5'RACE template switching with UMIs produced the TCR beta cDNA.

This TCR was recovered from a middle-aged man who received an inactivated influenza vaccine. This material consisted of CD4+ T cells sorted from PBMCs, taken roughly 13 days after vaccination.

The CDR3 coding sequence is TGCAGTGCTAGAGATACGCAGAGGGCGGATGAGCAGTTCTTC. Its protein is CSARDTQRADEQFF. The V gene is TRBV20-1, the J gene TRBJ2-1; D is possibly TRBD2 (5 bases). The CDR3 runs to 14 residues. The V and J ends lost 0 bases and 8 bases respectively, with 14 bases between them. CDR1 DFQATT and CDR2 SNEGSKA come from the germline V gene (reference sequence).